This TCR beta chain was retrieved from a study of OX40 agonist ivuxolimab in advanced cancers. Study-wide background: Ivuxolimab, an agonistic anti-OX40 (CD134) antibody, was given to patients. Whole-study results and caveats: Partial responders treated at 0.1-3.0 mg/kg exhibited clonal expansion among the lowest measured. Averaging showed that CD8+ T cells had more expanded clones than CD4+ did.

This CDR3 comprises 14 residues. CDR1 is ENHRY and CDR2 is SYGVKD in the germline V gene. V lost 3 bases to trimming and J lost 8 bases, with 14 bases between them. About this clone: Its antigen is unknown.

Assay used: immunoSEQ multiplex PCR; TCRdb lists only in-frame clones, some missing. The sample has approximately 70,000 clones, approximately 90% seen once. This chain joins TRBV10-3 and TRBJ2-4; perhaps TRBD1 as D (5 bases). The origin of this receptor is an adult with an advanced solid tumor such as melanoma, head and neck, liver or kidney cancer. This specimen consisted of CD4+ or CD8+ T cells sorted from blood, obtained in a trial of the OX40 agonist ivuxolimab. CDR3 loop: CAISDPGRADIQYF. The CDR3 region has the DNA TGTGCCATCAGTGACCCCGGCAGGGCGGACATTCAGTACTTC.